The 21 T cell receptor beta chains reported below all come from one sample, sequenced in a study of cytomegalovirus exposure and HLA in healthy donors. 13 Jbeta primers and 60 Vbeta primers were used for the PCR. Clones were read by immunoSEQ multiplex PCR, and TCRdb kept only the in-frame ones, dropping some. The repertoire holds 250,000 to 350,000 clones, with around 65% as singletons. Sequenced: PBMCs. These receptors originate from a female donor in good health and CMV-seronegative.

The rearrangement joins TRBV7-2 to TRBJ1-4, with a tentative D call TRBD1 (5 bases). Germline CDR1 SGHTA, CDR2 FQGNSA. Trimming took off 5 bases at V and 8 bases at J, with 18 bases between the two ends. CDR3 length: 15 amino acids. CDR3 loop: CASSARTPGGEKLFF. The CDR3 DNA reads TGTGCCAGCAGCGCCCGGACCCCCGGGGGGGAAAAACTGTTTTTT.

The chain recombines TRBV5-6 with TRBJ1-1, with no clear D. V was cut by 0 bases and J by 5 bases, with 11 bases left in between. CDR1 SGHDT and CDR2 YYEEEE come from the germline V gene. The CDR3 loop spans 14 amino acids. The CDR3 loop is CASSLGGSGTEAFF. The CDR3 region has the DNA TGTGCCAGCAGCTTGGGAGGGAGTGGGACTGAAGCTTTCTTT. The full variable domain, in which reference TRBV5-6 and TRBJ1-1 provide the parts outside the CDR3, is DAGVTQSPTHLIKTRGQQVTLRCSPKSGHDTVSWYQQALGQGPQFIFQYYEEEERQRGNFPDRFSGHQFPNYSSELNVNALLLGDSALYLCASSLGGSGTEAFFGQGTRLTVV.

V is TRBV7-2 and J is TRBJ2-1; D perhaps matches TRBD2 (6 bases). The germline V gene has CDR1 SGHTA and CDR2 FQGNSA. The CDR3 is 16 amino acids. Trimming took 5 bases from V and 5 from J, leaving 19 bases between them. The CDR3 spells CASSHEKGGVNNEQFF. DNA of the CDR3: TGTGCCAGCAGCCACGAAAAGGGCGGGGTAAACAATGAGCAGTTCTTC.

The J gene is TRBJ2-7, the V gene TRBV15; 7 bases fit TRBD1. Trimming at V came to 2 bases and at J to 1 base, leaving 8 bases not matched to a gene. The CDR3 totals 16 residues. Per the germline V gene, CDR1 is LNHNV and CDR2 is YYDKDF (reference sequence). The CDR3 spells CATSRNRQGGSYEQYF. CDR3 nucleotides: TGTGCCACCAGCAGAAATAGACAGGGTGGATCCTACGAGCAGTACTTC.

CDR3 loop: CASRGGQGGLFPYEQYF. CDR3 DNA sequence: TGTGCCAGCAGAGGCGGACAGGGGGGCCTTTTTCCCTACGAGCAGTACTTC. The chain uses TRBV6-4 and TRBJ2-7; 10 nucleotides match TRBD1. V shed 6 bases, J shed 2 bases, and the junction held 13 bases outside the gene matches. The CDR3 spans 17 residues. Germline V gene data show CDR1 as MRHNA and CDR2 as SNTAGT.

This clone came up a few times. The chain joins TRBV6-1 to TRBJ1-3, with D perhaps matching TRBD1 (5 bases). Looked up from germline, CDR1 is MNHNS and CDR2 is SASEGT. Trimming shortened V by 5 bases and J by 1 base, and 12 bases separated the two germline ends. CDR3 size: 15 residues. This chain's CDR3 is CASSRQPSSGNTIYF. The CDR3 nucleotides read TGTGCCAGCAGTCGACAGCCTTCTTCTGGAAACACCATATATTTT.

This chain uses TRBV5-1 with TRBJ2-3; 10 bases map to TRBD2. Germline-derived CDR1 and CDR2 are SGHRS and YFSETQ. The CDR3 spans 20 residues. V lost 2 bases to trimming and J lost 2 bases; unmatched junction nucleotides: 17. Here the CDR3 reads CASSFTLAGEGWGHTDTQYF. DNA for the CDR3: TGCGCCAGCAGCTTTACGCTAGCGGGAGAGGGGTGGGGCCACACAGATACGCAGTATTTT.

The chain couples TRBV25-1 to TRBJ2-7, with D perhaps matching TRBD1 (5 bases). Between the trimmed V and J ends, which lost 4 bases and 1 base, there was a span of 11 bases. CDR3 size: 14 residues. Germline loops: CDR1 MGHDK, CDR2 SYGVNS. The CDR3 region is CASSADSLSYEQYF. CDR3 nucleotide sequence: TGTGCCAGCAGTGCTGACAGCCTATCCTACGAGCAGTACTTC.

Note on this clone: The junction differs from germline at one of its ends, possibly a read error. The genes are TRBV12-5 and TRBJ2-1; D is unclear. CDR3 size: 14 residues. Germline CDR1 and CDR2: LGHNT and FRNRAP. CDR3 loop: CASGSPSSDNEQFF. In DNA, the CDR3 is TGTGCTAGTGGTTCTCCGTCCTCCGACAATGAGCAGTTCTTC.

There are a few counts of this clone. The rearrangement joins TRBV7-9 to TRBJ2-3; D is ambiguous. The ends were cut back, 8 bases at V and 0 bases at J, with 9 bases in the middle. The CDR3 extends over 13 amino acids. Germline lookup yields CDR1 SEHNR and CDR2 FQNEAQ (reference sequence). CDR3 residues: CASVRGSTDTQYF. CDR3 sequence (DNA): TGTGCCAGCGTTAGAGGTAGCACAGATACGCAGTATTTT.

The gene calls are TRBV13 and TRBJ2-3; weak D call: TRBD2 (6 bases). Germline values: CDR1 PRHDT, CDR2 FYEKMQ (reference sequence). The CDR3 is 16 residues long. V lost 4 bases to trimming and J lost 0 bases, with 14 bases between them. The CDR3, as DNA: TGTGCCAGCAGCTCATTAGCGGTTCAAAGCACAGATACGCAGTATTTT. Protein: CASSSLAVQSTDTQYF.

The chain recombines TRBV5-5 with TRBJ1-5; no definite D call. There are 15 residues in the CDR3. Germline V lookup: CDR1 SGHKS, CDR2 YYEKEE (reference sequence). Trimming shortened V by 4 bases and J by 3 bases, and 14 bases separated the two germline ends. The CDR3 nucleotides read TGTGCCAGCAGCCCGGACTCGGCCCCCAATCAGCCCCAGCATTTT. This codes for CASSPDSAPNQPQHF.

This rearrangement joins TRBV6-1 to TRBJ2-3, with TRBD1 as a possible D gene (6 bases). The CDR3 contains 15 residues. Germline CDR1 reads MNHNS; CDR2 reads SASEGT. V lost 7 bases, J lost 6 bases, and 20 bases lay in between. CDR3 DNA sequence: TGTGCCAGCAAATTAATGACAGGAGAGTGGGATACGCAGTATTTT. Amino acids: CASKLMTGEWDTQYF.

The table lists this clone with a few counts. This rearrangement joins TRBV4-1 to TRBJ2-5; 7 nucleotides agree with TRBD2. The CDR3 spans 16 residues. Losses at the gene ends were 5 bases for V and 4 bases for J; bases not matched to a gene: 13. The germline V gene encodes CDR1 MGHRA and CDR2 YSYEKL. CDR3 region: CASSSRERGRSETQYF. The CDR3 nucleotides read TGCGCCAGCAGCTCCCGGGAGCGGGGCCGCTCAGAGACCCAGTACTTC.

This rearrangement joins TRBV16 to TRBJ2-1; TRBD2 matches 15 bases. The CDR3 has 21 amino acids. The J segment lost 3 bases and the V segment lost 1 base, leaving 13 bases of the junction unmatched. Germline assignment: CDR1 KGHSY and CDR2 FQNENV. The CDR3 DNA reads as TGTGCCAGCAGCCAATTCGCTGGACTAGCGGGAGGGCCTGGGAACTACAATGAGCAGTTCTTC. It specifies CASSQFAGLAGGPGNYNEQFF.

A few counts support this clone. DNA for the CDR3: TGTGCCAGCAGTTTCACCAGGGCTAATAATTCACCCCTCCACTTT. Its translation: CASSFTRANNSPLHF. The chain has TRBV28 and TRBJ1-6; perhaps TRBD1 as D (5 bases). Germline CDR1 MDHEN, CDR2 SYDVKM. V was shortened by 3 bases and J by 5 bases, with 11 bases between the two germline ends. The CDR3 contains 15 residues.

The chain combines TRBV5-4 with TRBJ2-2; 10 positions match TRBD2. The V segment lost 3 bases and the J segment 6 bases; nucleotides outside the gene matches: 8. CDR1 is SGHNT and CDR2 is YYREEE in the germline V gene (reference sequence). CDR3 size: 16 residues. Here the CDR3 DNA reads TGTGCCAGCAGCTCAGCTAGCGGGAGAAGGGCCGGGGAGCTGTTTTTT. It yields the protein CASSSASGRRAGELFF. Combining the CDR3 with reference TRBV5-4 and TRBJ2-2 gives the whole variable domain ETGVTQSPTHLIKTRGQQVTLRCSSQSGHNTVSWYQQALGQGPQFIFQYYREEENGRGNFPPRFSGLQFPNYSSELNVNALELDDSALYLCASSSASGRRAGELFFGEGSRLTVL.

V gene TRBV21-1 combines with J gene TRBJ2-7; the table's D call of TRBD2 was not tested on the DNA. TRBV21-1 corresponds to a pseudogene. CDR3 length: 18 amino acids. CDR3 nucleotides: TGTGCCATCGTCCGGGCCCGGGATTTACTACGAAGGTCCTACGAGCAGTACTTC. Translated, it gives CAIVRARDLLRRSYEQYF.

This chain joins TRBV4-1 and TRBJ2-3; the match to TRBD2 covers 10 bases. The V segment lost 4 bases and the J segment 0 bases; nucleotides outside the gene matches: 4. Germline V gene sequence: CDR1 MGHRA, CDR2 YSYEKL. The CDR3 covers 16 residues. CDR3: CASSPQLAGSTDTQYF. As DNA, the CDR3 is TGCGCCAGCAGCCCGCAACTAGCGGGGAGCACAGATACGCAGTATTTT.

This clone was seen only once. This CDR3 reads CASAVLAANYNEQFF. CDR3 DNA: TGTGCCAGCGCCGTCCTAGCGGCGAACTACAATGAGCAGTTCTTC. The rearrangement uses TRBV5-4 and TRBJ2-1; TRBD2 aligns across 7 bases. CDR3 length equals 15 residues. In germline, CDR1 is SGHNT, CDR2 YYREEE (reference sequence). The ends lost 7 bases at V and 3 bases at J; junction bases unmatched: 10.

This clone has only a few counts. The chain uses TRBV28 and TRBJ2-7, with 8 bases identical to TRBD1. The V and J ends lost 8 bases and 4 bases, in that order; junction bases with no gene match: 16. The CDR3 is 16 residues long. CDR1 and CDR2 from the germline V gene are MDHEN and SYDVKM. The CDR3 protein is CASFQRDGQGGYEQYF. In nucleotides, the CDR3 is TGTGCCAGCTTCCAAAGGGATGGACAGGGTGGTTACGAGCAGTACTTC.